This entry lists 9 T cell receptor beta chains sequenced from one sample in a study of blood T cells in healthy people across ages. Using a J-beta primer mix together with a sample-barcoded 5' primer, a second PCR was run for 7 to 11 cycles. In TCRdb, the 5' RACE reads were re-called with MiXCR into one record per CDR3 protein. This table has over 750,000 distinct CDR3 sequences, around 25% appearing once. This sample was shared with a second study, whose subject was T cells of mothers and their children.

Source material: blood. The receptors shown here come from a boy younger than 18 in good health.

This clonotype was counted a few times. DNA of the CDR3: TGCAGCGTTTATGAAAACTCCTACGGGGCAGATACGCAGTATTTT. This translates into CSVYENSYGADTQYF. The genes are TRBV29-1 and TRBJ2-3; a weak D match, TRBD2 (5 bases). Trimming took 5 bases from V and 4 from J, leaving 19 bases between them. This CDR3 comprises 15 residues. Looked up from germline, CDR1 is SQVTM and CDR2 is ANQGSEA.

Here the CDR3 DNA reads TGTGCCAGCAGCTTACCCCTGACGGAGGAAGAGACCCAGTACTTC. It specifies CASSLPLTEEETQYF. J is TRBJ2-5 and V is TRBV7-9; maybe TRBD2 (5 bases). Germline V CDR1 and CDR2: SEHNR, FQNEAQ (reference sequence). The CDR3 is made up of 15 amino acids. The V gene lost 2 bases and the J gene lost 3 bases, with 13 bases spanning the gap.

This sequence joins TRBV4-1 and TRBJ1-4; D is possibly TRBD1 (5 bases). This CDR3 contains 15 residues. V shed 0 bases and J shed 7 bases, with 12 bases lying between them. Germline CDR1 is MGHRA and CDR2 is YSYEKL. CDR3 loop: CASSQEPGSGEKLFF. CDR3 bases: TGCGCCAGCAGCCAAGAGCCAGGGTCGGGTGAAAAACTGTTTTTT.

This sequence joins TRBV3-1 and TRBJ1-6; 9 nucleotides agree with TRBD1. J lost 6 bases, V lost 4 bases, and 19 bases had no gene match. CDR3 length: 20 amino acids. CDR1 is LGHDT, CDR2 YNNKEL, per germline (reference sequence). The CDR3 coding sequence is TGTGCCAGCAGCCGAAGCTCGGGACAGGGTAATCGCAATCGTAATTCACCCCTCCACTTT. Encoded protein: CASSRSSGQGNRNRNSPLHF. Together with reference TRBV3-1 and TRBJ1-6, the CDR3 gives the full variable domain: DTAVSQTPKYLVTQMGNDKSIKCEQNLGHDTMYWYKQDSKKFLKIMFSYNNKELIINETVPNRFSPKSPDKAHLNLHINSLELGDSAVYFCASSRSSGQGNRNRNSPLHFGNGTRLTVT.

The rearrangement links TRBV7-3 to TRBJ2-5; TRBD2 aligns across 10 bases. The better agreement between TRBJ2-1 and the DNA end casts doubt on the J call. Germline values: CDR1 SGHTA, CDR2 FQGTGA. The CDR3 totals 14 residues. The CDR3 nucleotides read TGTGCCAGCAGCCCTGGGGCTAGCGGGGGTGAGCAGTTCTTC. Protein product: CASSPGASGGEQFF.

This clonotype was picked up a small number of times. The V and J genes are TRBV7-8 and TRBJ2-5; either TRBD1 or TRBD2 may fit D (5 bases each). Per the germline V gene, CDR1 is SGHVS and CDR2 is FQNEAQ. The CDR3 extends over 14 amino acids. Trimming cost V 3 bases and J 2 bases, with 10 bases left between them. The CDR3 region has the DNA TGTGCCAGCAGCTTGGGACCGAGACAAGAGACCCAGTACTTC. Translation: CASSLGPRQETQYF.

This chain's CDR3 is CASSFPPSGVLQETQYF. CDR3 DNA: TGTGCCAGCAGCTTCCCGCCGTCAGGGGTGTTACAAGAGACCCAGTACTTC. This chain links TRBV11-3 with TRBJ2-5; D perhaps matches TRBD1 (6 bases). Germline loops: CDR1 SGHNT, CDR2 YENEEA. V was trimmed by 3 bases and J by 2 bases, leaving 19 bases between them. The CDR3 loop spans 17 amino acids.

This clonotype was counted a few times. The chain joins TRBV6-2 or TRBV6-3 to TRBJ2-2; no reliable D call. From germline, CDR1 is MNHEY and CDR2 SVGEGT. The CDR3 has 13 residues. V dropped 3 bases and J dropped 6 bases, with 8 bases sitting between them. CDR3 sequence: CASSYRAPGELFF. CDR3 DNA sequence: TGTGCCAGCAGTTATAGGGCACCCGGGGAGCTGTTTTTT.

This rearrangement joins TRBV4-3 to TRBJ2-7; no clear D gene. The CDR3 extends over 15 amino acids. Trimming shortened V by 1 base and J by 0 bases, and 10 bases separated the two germline ends. CDR1 and CDR2 from the germline V gene are LGHNA and YSLEER. The CDR3 DNA follows: TGCGCCAGCAGCCAAGGGTTCACGACCTCCTACGAGCAGTACTTC. It encodes CASSQGFTTSYEQYF.